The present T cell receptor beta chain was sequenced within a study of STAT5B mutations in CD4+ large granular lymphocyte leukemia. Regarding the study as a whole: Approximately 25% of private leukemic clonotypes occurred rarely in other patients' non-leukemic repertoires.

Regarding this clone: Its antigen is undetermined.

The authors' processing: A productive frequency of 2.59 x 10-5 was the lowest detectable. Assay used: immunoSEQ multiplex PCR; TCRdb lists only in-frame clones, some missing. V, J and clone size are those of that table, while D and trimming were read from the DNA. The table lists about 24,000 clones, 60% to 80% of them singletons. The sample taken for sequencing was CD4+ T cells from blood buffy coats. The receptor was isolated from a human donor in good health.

The CDR3, as DNA: TGTGCCAGCAGCTTAGGCACTAGCGGGGCTAACACCGGGGAGCTGTTTTTT. Protein: CASSLGTSGANTGELFF. V gene TRBV7-9 combines with J gene TRBJ2-2; 10 nucleotides agree with TRBD2. The CDR3 consists of 17 residues. The V and J ends lost 1 base and 2 bases, in that order; junction bases with no gene match: 4. Germline V lookup: CDR1 SEHNR, CDR2 FQNEAQ (reference sequence).